The 15 T cell receptor beta chains below all came from one sample that was sequenced in a study of T cell responses to AZD1222 COVID-19 vaccine. Profiled with immunoSEQ multiplex PCR; TCRdb holds only in-frame clones, not every one. The data show fewer than 130,000 clones, around 85% seen once. Sequenced material: peripheral blood, taken on day 0 of AZD1222 vaccination. The receptors here all came from an adult in good health.

A few counts support this clone. J is TRBJ1-6 and V is TRBV5-6, with 7 bases identical to TRBD1. The trim removed 4 bases at V and 5 bases at J, leaving 6 bases unmatched. Germline-derived CDR1 and CDR2 are SGHDT and YYEEEE. The CDR3 has 15 residues. The CDR3 is CASSGRGGNNSPLHF. The DNA of the CDR3 is TGTGCCAGCAGCGGCAGGGGGGGCAATAATTCACCCCTCCACTTT.

The chain couples TRBV29-1 to TRBJ1-2; 7 bases align to TRBD1. Germline V gene sequence: CDR1 SQVTM, CDR2 ANQGSEA. The CDR3 extends over 14 amino acids. After removal of 2 bases from V and 8 bases from J, the junction contained 11 bases not matched to a gene. DNA for the CDR3: TGCAGCGTTGAAAAACCCGACAGGGTGGGAGGCTACACCTTC. This translates into CSVEKPDRVGGYTF.

The V and J genes are TRBV5-1 and TRBJ1-6, with D hard to call. This CDR3 is built from 13 residues. Germline V lookup: CDR1 SGHRS, CDR2 YFSETQ. V lost 0 bases, J lost 10 bases, and 8 bases lay in between. The CDR3 DNA reads as TGCGCCAGCAGCTTGGGAGCAGAATCACCCCTCCACTTT. Residues: CASSLGAESPLHF.

This chain links TRBV12-2 with TRBJ2-1; the table's TRBD2 call for D was not verified on the DNA. TRBV12-2 is termed a pseudogene. This CDR3 is 16 amino acids long. DNA of the CDR3: TGTGCAAGTCGCCGAGGTAGCGGGAGTCTAGGGAATGAGCAGTTCTTC. Translating gives CASRRGSGSLGNEQFF.

The V and J genes are TRBV18 and TRBJ2-2, with D perhaps matching TRBD2 (6 bases). The length of the CDR3 is 15 residues. Germline CDR1 and CDR2: KGHSH and LQKENI. V dropped 2 bases and J dropped 5 bases, with 12 bases sitting between them. CDR3 sequence: CASSPLGGVTGELFF. In DNA, the CDR3 is TGTGCCAGCTCACCATTAGGAGGGGTAACCGGGGAGCTGTTTTTT.

V and J are TRBV6-2 or TRBV6-3 and TRBJ2-7, with unresolved D. The CDR3 extends over 17 amino acids. Per germline, CDR1 MNHEY and CDR2 SVGEGT. Between the trimmed V and J ends, which lost 1 base and 1 base, there was a span of 17 bases. DNA of the CDR3: TGTGCCAGCAGTTACTACGGTTTGACGGTGGGGTCCTACGAGCAGTACTTC. Translated: CASSYYGLTVGSYEQYF.

This clone was observed once. This chain joins TRBV11-2 and TRBJ2-1; possibly TRBD2 for D (6 bases). With 5 bases removed from V and 7 bases from J, the gap between germline ends came to 12 bases. The CDR3 spans 13 residues. Germline loops: CDR1 SGHAT, CDR2 FQNNGV. The CDR3 reads CASSRRLVNEQFF. As DNA, the CDR3 is TGTGCCAGCAGCCGAAGACTAGTGAATGAGCAGTTCTTC.

The chain couples TRBV7-9 to TRBJ1-2; possibly TRBD1 for D (6 bases). In germline, CDR1 is SEHNR, CDR2 FQNEAQ (reference sequence). The CDR3 spans 16 residues. V lost 5 bases and J lost 8, with 24 bases in between. Here the CDR3 DNA reads TGTGCCAGCAGCCTCTCCGTCGCCAGGGGTTTGCGGGGCTACACCTTC. It specifies CASSLSVARGLRGYTF.

In DNA, the CDR3 is TGTGCCAGTAAAGGCCGGCCTGGCTCCTACAATGAGCAGTTCTTC. This encodes CASKGRPGSYNEQFF. This sequence joins TRBV19 and TRBJ2-1; D gene uncertain. Germline V gene lookup returns CDR1 LNHDA and CDR2 SQIVND (reference sequence). Trimming removed 7 bases from V and 0 bases from J, with 13 bases in between. The CDR3 length is 15 residues.

V and J are TRBV5-1 and TRBJ2-3; D assignment may be TRBD1 or TRBD2 (6 bases each). Germline CDR1 SGHRS, CDR2 YFSETQ. Deletions cut 3 bases from V and 2 bases from J, with 13 bases between. The CDR3 sequence is 15 residues long. CDR3 sequence: CASSSEGEHTDTQYF. CDR3 in DNA: TGCGCCAGCAGCTCGGAGGGGGAACACACAGATACGCAGTATTTT. Filled out from reference TRBV5-1 and TRBJ2-3, the complete variable domain reads KAGVTQTPRYLIKTRGQQVTLSCSPISGHRSVSWYQQTPGQGLQFLFEYFSETQRNKGNFPGRFSGRQFSNSRSEMNVSTLELGDSALYLCASSSEGEHTDTQYFGPGTRLTVL.

The rearrangement links TRBV7-8 to TRBJ1-1; 10 bases align to TRBD1. J was trimmed by 8 bases and V by 1 base; bases with no gene match: 7. Germline loops: CDR1 SGHVS, CDR2 FQNEAQ. The CDR3 has 15 residues. The CDR3 DNA reads TGTGCCAGCAGCTTAGTCGCGGGACAGGGGAGGGAAGCTTTCTTT. It specifies CASSLVAGQGREAFF.

This sequence joins TRBV11-2 and TRBJ2-5, with D possibly TRBD2 on 6 matching bases. The V gene lost 2 bases and the J gene lost 9 bases, with 22 bases spanning the gap. CDR1 is SGHAT and CDR2 is FQNNGV in the germline V gene. This CDR3 contains 16 residues. The CDR3: CASSLSQRRARVAQYF. CDR3 bases: TGTGCCAGCAGCTTAAGTCAGAGGAGGGCAAGAGTGGCCCAGTACTTC.

The CDR3 coding sequence is TGTGCCAGCAGTCGATTGACAGGCTCCTACGAGCAGTACTTC. This gives the protein CASSRLTGSYEQYF. The genes are TRBV2 and TRBJ2-7; TRBD1 is a possible D gene (6 bases). V was pared by 5 bases and J by 0 bases, with 11 bases between. CDR1 and CDR2 (germline): SNHLY, FYNNEI. The CDR3 covers 14 residues.

This chain connects TRBV27 to TRBJ1-4; 7 bases align to TRBD1. The J segment lost 3 bases and the V segment lost 6 bases, leaving 10 bases of the junction unmatched. Germline V gene sequence: CDR1 MNHEY, CDR2 SMNVEV (reference sequence). The length of the CDR3 is 16 residues. CDR3 in amino acids: CASRPRDRAANEKLFF. DNA for the CDR3: TGTGCCAGCAGACCTCGGGACAGAGCAGCTAATGAAAAACTGTTTTTT.

This clone is a singleton in its sample. The chain employs TRBV29-1 and TRBJ1-4, with unresolved D. The V end was cut by 7 bases, the J end by 7 bases, with 16 bases between. This CDR3 spans 13 amino acids. The germline gives CDR1 SQVTM, CDR2 ANQGSEA. CDR3 coding DNA: TGCAGCGCGTCAGATGGGGTCGGTGAAAAACTGTTTTTT. Translating gives CSASDGVGEKLFF. The variable domain in full, completed from reference TRBV29-1 and TRBJ1-4, reads SAVISQKPSRDICQRGTSLTIQCQVDSQVTMMFWYRQQPGQSLTLIATANQGSEATYESGFVIDKFPISRPNLTFSTLTVSNMSPEDSSIYLCSASDGVGEKLFFGSGTQLSVL.